The 27 T cell receptor beta chains listed next were all sequenced from one sample in a study of blood T cells in healthy people across ages. For the second PCR, which ran for roughly 7 to 11 cycles, a sample-barcoded 5' primer and a J-beta primer mix were used. TCRdb redid the calling of the 5' RACE reads with MiXCR, one entry per CDR3 protein. The table includes around 990,000 distinct CDR3 sequences, roughly 24% detected once. The same sample was also studied in work on T cells of mothers and their children.

The sequenced sample consisted of blood. These receptors all stem from a girl aged 2 to 10 in good health.

This clonotype occurred a few times. This chain connects TRBV6-2 or TRBV6-3 to TRBJ2-7, with a possible D match to TRBD2 (6 bases). Germline-derived CDR1 and CDR2 are MNHEY and SVGEGT. Trimming removed 0 bases at V and 2 bases at J, with 23 bases between. The CDR3 sequence is 19 residues long. CDR3 nucleotides: TGTGCCAGCAGTTACTCGAGAAGCGGCTGGCGGGAATCACCCTACGAGCAGTACTTC. Amino acids: CASSYSRSGWRESPYEQYF.

The chain employs TRBV12-3 or TRBV12-4 and TRBJ2-3; TRBD2 matches at 8 bases. The ends lost 8 bases at V and 4 bases at J; junction bases unmatched: 14. The CDR3 contains 16 residues. In DNA form, the CDR3 reads TGTGCCAGCGGGGGACTAGATGGGGGGGGCGCAGATACGCAGTATTTT. This sequence encodes CASGGLDGGGADTQYF.

This clonotype was counted a few times. The chain joins TRBV12-3 or TRBV12-4 to TRBJ1-4, with D unresolved. V was pared by 6 bases and J by 8 bases, with 13 bases between. The CDR3 has 13 residues. The CDR3 DNA is TGTGCCAGCAGCGGGGATCGGAAAGAAAAACTGTTTTTT. The encoded protein is CASSGDRKEKLFF.

The rearrangement links TRBV27 to TRBJ2-1; a weak D match, TRBD1 (7 bases). The CDR3 extends over 13 amino acids. Germline CDR1 is MNHEY and CDR2 is SMNVEV (reference sequence). The V and J ends lost 0 bases and 12 bases respectively, with 12 bases between them. This CDR3 reads CASSLSNRGGQFF. Here the CDR3 DNA reads TGTGCCAGCAGTTTATCGAACAGGGGAGGGCAGTTCTTC.

The sample holds a few counts of this clonotype. The V gene is TRBV29-1, the J gene TRBJ2-7, with D possibly being TRBD1 (5 bases). This CDR3 spans 14 amino acids. V lost 2 bases to trimming and J lost 2 bases, with 13 bases between them. Germline V lookup: CDR1 SQVTM, CDR2 ANQGSEA. The CDR3: CSVETYTGAYEQYF. CDR3 sequence (DNA): TGCAGCGTTGAAACTTATACAGGAGCCTACGAGCAGTACTTC.

The chain carries TRBV12-3 or TRBV12-4 and TRBJ1-1; TRBD1 might be the D (5 bases). CDR3 size: 14 residues. Trimming took 2 bases from V and 4 from J, leaving 11 bases between them. CDR3 amino acids: CASSLSTRGTEAFF. CDR3 DNA sequence: TGTGCCAGCAGTTTATCGACGAGGGGCACTGAAGCTTTCTTT.

This clonotype has a handful of counts. V and J are TRBV5-4 and TRBJ2-4, with D perhaps matching TRBD1 or TRBD2 (5 bases each). In germline, CDR1 is SGHNT, CDR2 YYREEE (reference sequence). V gave up 3 bases and J gave up 6 bases, with 16 bases separating them. The CDR3 runs to 15 residues. Here the CDR3 reads CASSSMDGGGNIQYF. CDR3 nucleotide sequence: TGTGCCAGCAGCTCCATGGACGGTGGGGGAAACATTCAGTACTTC.

This chain joins TRBV24-1 and TRBJ2-3; TRBD2 might be the D (5 bases). Deletions cut 4 bases from V and 0 bases from J, with 19 bases between. The CDR3 runs to 18 residues. CDR1 and CDR2 (germline): KGHDR, SFDVKD. In DNA, the CDR3 is TGTGCCACCAGTGACCGAGCTAGCCCCCGGGGTAGCACAGATACGCAGTATTTT. This codes for CATSDRASPRGSTDTQYF.

Ten or more counts support this clonotype. The gene calls are TRBV7-8 and TRBJ2-5, with D tentatively TRBD1 or TRBD2 (5 bases each). CDR3 length: 15 amino acids. The V end lost 3 bases, the J end lost 5 bases, and 16 bases lay between the germline ends. Germline V gene data show CDR1 as SGHVS and CDR2 as FQNEAQ. The CDR3 protein is CASSFRVWGPETQYF. In DNA, the CDR3 is TGTGCCAGCAGCTTTCGGGTTTGGGGACCGGAGACCCAGTACTTC.

This clonotype came up a few times. This chain connects TRBV4-3 to TRBJ2-7, with 9 bases fitting TRBD1. The CDR3 contains 15 residues. The germline V gene encodes CDR1 LGHNA and CDR2 YSLEER. V shed 3 bases, J shed 6 bases, and the junction held 9 bases outside the gene matches. The CDR3 region is CASSQDRDRALEQYF. CDR3 nucleotides: TGCGCCAGCAGCCAGGACCGGGACAGGGCTCTCGAGCAGTACTTC.

This chain connects TRBV5-1 to TRBJ2-5; D unresolved. Germline CDR1 is SGHRS and CDR2 is YFSETQ. Trimming took off 5 bases at V and 4 bases at J, with 21 bases between the two ends. The CDR3 runs 16 residues. The CDR3 region has the DNA TGCGCCAGCAGTCTCGTTGGCCCCCTTTCCGGAGAGACCCAGTACTTC. The encoded protein is CASSLVGPLSGETQYF.

This clonotype was observed a few times. The chain combines TRBV6-5 with TRBJ1-5; weak D call: TRBD1 (5 bases). From germline, CDR1 is MNHEY and CDR2 SVGAGI. The CDR3 loop spans 16 amino acids. V lost 5 bases and J lost 2, with 16 bases in between. The CDR3 loop reads CASSTPGPRGNQPQHF. The CDR3 bases are TGTGCCAGCAGTACTCCGGGACCCCGGGGCAATCAGCCCCAGCATTTT.

V gene TRBV3-1 combines with J gene TRBJ2-5, with 9 bases identical to TRBD1. The CDR3 sequence is 16 residues long. Germline V gene lookup returns CDR1 LGHDT and CDR2 YNNKEL (reference sequence). The V segment lost 3 bases and the J segment 3 bases; nucleotides outside the gene matches: 8. CDR3 coding DNA: TGTGCCAGCAGCCAGATGGACAGGGGCGGAAAAGAGACCCAGTACTTC. This codes for CASSQMDRGGKETQYF.

The chain recombines TRBV6-2 or TRBV6-3 with TRBJ2-5; 10 bases map to TRBD2. This CDR3 spans 17 amino acids. Germline CDR1 reads MNHEY; CDR2 reads SVGEGT. The junction had 8 bases not matched to a gene; V was cut back by 0 bases and J by 4 bases. Here the CDR3 DNA reads TGTGCCAGCAGTTACTCGGACCTAGCGGGGGCCGCAGAGACCCAGTACTTC. Translating gives CASSYSDLAGAAETQYF.

This clonotype was observed a few times. The V gene is TRBV3-1, the J gene TRBJ2-2, with D hard to call. The CDR3 has 15 residues. V dropped 5 bases and J dropped 6 bases, with 16 bases sitting between them. The V gene's germline CDR1 is LGHDT and CDR2 YNNKEL (reference sequence). DNA for the CDR3: TGTGCCAGCAGCGCCGGACGAGTATTCCCCGGGGAGCTGTTTTTT. It encodes CASSAGRVFPGELFF. The complete variable domain, with remaining parts taken from reference TRBV3-1 and TRBJ2-2, reads DTAVSQTPKYLVTQMGNDKSIKCEQNLGHDTMYWYKQDSKKFLKIMFSYNNKELIINETVPNRFSPKSPDKAHLNLHINSLELGDSAVYFCASSAGRVFPGELFFGEGSRLTVL.

In its sample, this clonotype was seen a few times. The chain has TRBV20-1 and TRBJ1-4, with 7 bases identical to TRBD1. CDR3 length equals 14 residues. Germline CDR1 is DFQATT and CDR2 is SNEGSKA (reference sequence). The trim removed 1 base at V and 5 bases at J, leaving 4 bases unmatched. The CDR3 here is CSARAATGNEKLFF. The CDR3 bases are TGCAGTGCTAGAGCGGCGACAGGGAATGAAAAACTGTTTTTT.

The chain joins TRBV24-1 to TRBJ2-5; D is possibly TRBD1 (6 bases). There are 16 residues in the CDR3. Germline V gene lookup returns CDR1 KGHDR and CDR2 SFDVKD. V dropped 4 bases and J dropped 3 bases, with 17 bases sitting between them. The CDR3 is CATSEGRQAREETQYF. CDR3 sequence (DNA): TGTGCCACCAGTGAGGGGAGACAGGCTCGAGAAGAGACCCAGTACTTC.

The chain links TRBV6-5 to TRBJ2-1, with 8 bases lining up with TRBD2. V trimming: 2 bases; J trimming: 4 bases; junction bases outside the gene matches: 7. The CDR3 has 16 residues. CDR1 is MNHEY, CDR2 SVGAGI, per germline. The CDR3 reads CASSYMASGPYNEQFF. The DNA of the CDR3 is TGTGCCAGCAGTTACATGGCTAGCGGGCCTTACAATGAGCAGTTCTTC.

The chain employs TRBV29-1 and TRBJ1-2, with D unclear. The CDR3 length is 12 residues. V gave up 8 bases and J gave up 3 bases, with 13 bases separating them. Germline CDR1 SQVTM, CDR2 ANQGSEA. The chain's CDR3 is CSLLGSDYGYTF. DNA for the CDR3: TGCAGCCTATTGGGCAGTGACTATGGCTACACCTTC.

This clonotype was observed a few times. The V gene is TRBV2, the J gene TRBJ1-2, with D tentatively TRBD1 (6 bases). The germline V gene has CDR1 SNHLY and CDR2 FYNNEI. There are 13 residues in the CDR3. V was cut by 6 bases and J by 4 bases, with 12 bases left in between. As DNA, the CDR3 is TGTGCCAGCAGCGACAGGTCCTCCTATGGCTACACCTTC. The encoded protein is CASSDRSSYGYTF.

The V call is TRBV9, the J call TRBJ2-3, with D tentatively TRBD2 (7 bases). V lost 2 bases to trimming and J lost 4 bases, with 14 bases between them. CDR1 is SGDLS, CDR2 YYNGEE, per germline. This CDR3 contains 15 residues. The DNA of the CDR3 is TGTGCCAGCAGCGTGGGGGGGGCCGCGGCAGATACGCAGTATTTT. Its translation: CASSVGGAAADTQYF.

This clonotype was recorded at least ten times. The chain has TRBV20-1 and TRBJ2-5, with D unclear. The CDR3 spans 11 residues. Trimming took 5 bases from V and 4 from J, leaving 8 bases between them. Germline V gene lookup returns CDR1 DFQATT and CDR2 SNEGSKA (reference sequence). The CDR3 region has the DNA TGCAGTGCTTCCAAGGGAGAGACCCAGTACTTC. This gives the protein CSASKGETQYF.

The table lists this clonotype with a few counts. V usage is TRBV29-1 and J usage is TRBJ2-1; 14 nucleotides line up with TRBD2. This CDR3 spans 14 amino acids. CDR1 SQVTM and CDR2 ANQGSEA come from the germline V gene. The V and J ends lost 6 bases and 7 bases, in that order; junction bases with no gene match: 5. The CDR3 here is CSVRGTSGSNEQFF. For the CDR3, the DNA is TGCAGCGTCCGTGGGACTAGCGGGAGTAATGAGCAGTTCTTC.

A remark on this clonotype: A much larger clone sits a single nucleotide away, making a read error possible. The chain joins TRBV20-1 to TRBJ2-2; TRBD1 agrees at 8 bases. V dropped 0 bases and J dropped 9; count of bases not matched to a gene: 12. The CDR3 totals 16 residues. Germline V lookup: CDR1 DFQATT, CDR2 SNEGSKA (reference sequence). CDR3 nucleotides: TGCAGTGCTAGAGATCGGGGCAGGGGGCTAACCCGGGAGCTGTTTTTT. This gives the protein CSARDRGRGLTRELFF.

This clonotype has more than one count but fewer than ten. The V and J genes are TRBV28 and TRBJ2-4; 9 nucleotides agree with TRBD2. The germline CDR1 and CDR2 sequences are MDHEN and SYDVKM. V shed 7 bases and J 7 bases; nucleotides not matched to a gene: 8. The CDR3 has 14 amino acids. CDR3 DNA sequence: TGTGCCAGCACCCTTAGCGGGAGCGGGAACATTCAGTACTTC. Its protein product is CASTLSGSGNIQYF.

This chain uses TRBV12-3 or TRBV12-4 with TRBJ2-7; 12 bases agree with TRBD2. The end of the DNA is better explained by TRBJ2-1, so the J call may be wrong. The CDR3 runs 17 residues. The CDR3 region is CASSSVWASGRDNEQFF. The CDR3 DNA follows: TGTGCCAGCAGTTCCGTATGGGCTAGCGGGAGGGACAATGAGCAGTTCTTC.

V and J are TRBV29-1 and TRBJ2-3; D uncertain. CDR3 size: 14 residues. The germline V gene encodes CDR1 SQVTM and CDR2 ANQGSEA. Trimming removed 1 base from V and 1 base from J, with 9 bases in between. The CDR3 DNA reads TGCAGCGTTGAAGGCCCCTGGGGCACAGATACGCAGTATTTT. Translating it yields CSVEGPWGTDTQYF.